The 17 T cell receptor beta chains listed next were all sequenced from one sample in a study of blood T cell repertoires in COVID-19. The table came from immunoSEQ multiplex PCR; TCRdb's copy has only in-frame clones and leaves some out. The profile shows about 130,000 clones, approximately 83% of them singletons. The sample consisted of peripheral blood. The receptors stem from a woman over 75 with acute or convalescent COVID-19.

The V and J genes are TRBV2 and TRBJ2-2; weak D call: TRBD2 (5 bases). The V and J ends lost 10 bases and 1 base respectively, with 13 bases between them. This CDR3 region has 14 residues. The germline V gene encodes CDR1 SNHLY and CDR2 FYNNEI. CDR3: CATSRRLNTGELFF. The CDR3 nucleotides read TGTGCCACTAGCCGCCGCCTGAACACCGGGGAGCTGTTTTTT.

The V gene is TRBV15, the J gene TRBJ1-6; 11 bases are a match to TRBD1. Germline assignment: CDR1 LNHNV and CDR2 YYDKDF (reference sequence). The CDR3 length is 14 residues. Germline trimming cut 6 bases from V and 10 bases from J; bases unmatched to any gene: 5. The CDR3 bases are TGTGCCACCAGTGCCGGGACAGGGGGATCACCCCTCCACTTT. It specifies CATSAGTGGSPLHF. Full variable domain (rest looked up from reference TRBV15 and TRBJ1-6): DAMVIQNPRYQVTQFGKPVTLSCSQTLNHNVMYWYQQKSSQAPKLLFHYYDKDFNNEADTPDNFQSRRPNTSFCFLDIRSPGLGDTAMYLCATSAGTGGSPLHFGNGTRLTVT.

The genes are TRBV6-5 and TRBJ1-1; maybe TRBD1 (5 bases). The germline V and J ends were trimmed by 4 bases and 1 base, with 13 bases remaining between them. The CDR3 is 15 residues long. Germline V gives CDR1 MNHEY, CDR2 SVGAGI. The CDR3 protein is CASSFGRGQNTEAFF. DNA for the CDR3: TGTGCCAGCAGTTTTGGGAGGGGCCAGAACACTGAAGCTTTCTTT.

This chain joins TRBV6-5 and TRBJ1-2, with TRBD1 identical over 7 bases. This CDR3 region has 15 residues. J lost 2 bases, V lost 3 bases, and 6 bases had no gene match. Germline V gene data show CDR1 as MNHEY and CDR2 as SVGAGI. CDR3 in amino acids: CASSYRGRGNYGYTF. The CDR3 region has the DNA TGTGCCAGCAGTTATAGGGGGCGCGGAAACTATGGCTACACCTTC.

The table lists this clone with many counts. The genes are TRBV4-2 and TRBJ1-6; 7 bases line up with TRBD1. The V and J ends lost 1 base and 5 bases, in that order; junction bases with no gene match: 11. The CDR3 has 18 amino acids. Germline values: CDR1 LGHNA, CDR2 YNFKEQ. The CDR3 nucleotides are TGTGCCAGCAGCCAAGGACCACAGGGGCCGGTAAATAATTCACCCCTCCACTTT. It yields the protein CASSQGPQGPVNNSPLHF.

The chain combines TRBV5-5 with TRBJ1-2, with D maybe TRBD1 (5 bases). Germline V gene data show CDR1 as SGHKS and CDR2 as YYEKEE (reference sequence). V was pared by 5 bases and J by 2 bases, with 19 bases between. The CDR3 is made up of 16 amino acids. CDR3 sequence (DNA): TGTGCCAGCAGTGGTGGGGCTGGCAGGGTGAACTATGGCTACACCTTC. Translation: CASSGGAGRVNYGYTF.

The chain carries TRBV5-1 and TRBJ1-2, with 7 bases aligning to TRBD1. The CDR3 sequence is 17 residues long. In germline, CDR1 is SGHRS, CDR2 YFSETQ. The J segment lost 0 bases and the V segment lost 2 bases, leaving 10 bases of the junction unmatched. CDR3 sequence reads: CASSFVRDSEPNYGYTF. The DNA of the CDR3 is TGCGCCAGCAGCTTTGTCCGGGACAGTGAGCCTAACTATGGCTACACCTTC.

J is TRBJ2-3 and V is TRBV7-9; 7 bases agree with TRBD2. The CDR3 has 15 amino acids. Trimming cost V 1 base and J 6 bases; bases outside gene matches: 7. CDR1 is SEHNR and CDR2 is FQNEAQ in the germline V gene (reference sequence). DNA for the CDR3: TGTGCCAGCAGCTTAGTGAGACTAGCTGGCGATACGCAGTATTTT. It translates to CASSLVRLAGDTQYF.

This clone was observed a handful of times. The chain has TRBV7-9 and TRBJ1-2, with D possibly matching TRBD1 (5 bases). V was cut by 2 bases and J by 3 bases, with 16 bases left in between. CDR1 is SEHNR and CDR2 is FQNEAQ in the germline V gene (reference sequence). The CDR3 runs to 16 residues. The chain's CDR3 is CASSLRSRGRDYGYTF. CDR3 coding DNA: TGTGCCAGCAGCTTACGGTCTAGGGGCAGGGACTATGGCTACACCTTC.

A single count supports this clone. The chain links TRBV6-6 to TRBJ1-6; 11 bases line up with TRBD1. V was clipped by 1 base and J by 10 bases; unmatched bases: 3. The length of the CDR3 is 15 residues. Germline values: CDR1 MNHNY, CDR2 SVGAGI (reference sequence). CDR3 amino acids: CASSYLGQGGSPLHF. DNA of the CDR3: TGTGCCAGCAGTTACTTGGGACAGGGGGGCTCACCCCTCCACTTT.

The V gene is TRBV28, the J gene TRBJ1-2; D is unresolved. The V end was cut by 3 bases, the J end by 2 bases, with 7 bases between. The germline gives CDR1 MDHEN, CDR2 SYDVKM. The CDR3 covers 13 residues. The CDR3 region is CASSFSVNYGYTF. The CDR3 coding sequence is TGTGCCAGCAGTTTCTCGGTGAACTATGGCTACACCTTC.

The gene calls are TRBV5-1 and TRBJ1-1, with a weak D call TRBD1 (5 bases). Germline V CDR1 and CDR2: SGHRS, YFSETQ. The V end was cut by 4 bases, the J end by 5 bases, with 18 bases between. This CDR3 is 15 amino acids long. The CDR3 coding sequence is TGCGCCAGCAGCCCGCAGCGGGGCGGGAGAACTGAAGCTTTCTTT. This translates into CASSPQRGGRTEAFF.

The V gene is TRBV5-1, the J gene TRBJ2-2, with TRBD1 as a possible D gene (5 bases). This CDR3 has 14 amino acids. Trimming took off 4 bases at V and 0 bases at J, with 7 bases between the two ends. The germline V gene has CDR1 SGHRS and CDR2 YFSETQ. The CDR3 sequence is CASSRQPNTGELFF. As DNA, the CDR3 is TGCGCCAGCAGCAGACAGCCGAACACCGGGGAGCTGTTTTTT.

The chain is built from TRBV18 and TRBJ1-1; TRBD1 is a possible D gene (6 bases). This CDR3 region has 14 residues. V lost 3 bases and J 5 bases, leaving 13 bases between the germline ends. The germline CDR1 and CDR2 sequences are KGHSH and LQKENI. The CDR3 region is CASSPNQGRTEAFF. The DNA of the CDR3 is TGTGCCAGCTCACCCAATCAGGGGCGGACTGAAGCTTTCTTT.

This chain connects TRBV9 to TRBJ1-2; 7 bases map to TRBD1. Germline values: CDR1 SGDLS, CDR2 YYNGEE. The ends lost 4 bases at V and 2 bases at J; junction bases unmatched: 14. This CDR3 is 17 amino acids long. CDR3 sequence reads: CASSSSSSDRSNYGYTF. The CDR3 coding sequence is TGTGCCAGCAGCTCCTCCTCGTCGGACAGGAGCAACTATGGCTACACCTTC.

J is TRBJ1-2 and V is TRBV28; perhaps TRBD1 as D (5 bases). CDR3 length: 15 amino acids. The ends were cut back, 6 bases at V and 4 bases at J, with 18 bases in the middle. Germline CDR1 and CDR2: MDHEN and SYDVKM. CDR3 sequence: CASSMGRSLLYGYTF. The CDR3 DNA reads as TGTGCCAGCAGCATGGGGCGGAGTCTTCTCTATGGCTACACCTTC.

The chain couples TRBV15 to TRBJ1-6; D remains ambiguous. Germline CDR1 reads LNHNV; CDR2 reads YYDKDF (reference sequence). Trimming stripped 0 bases from V and 13 bases from J, with 19 bases between. This CDR3 has 16 amino acids. The CDR3 nucleotides are TGTGCCACCAGCAGAGAGCGGATAGCCACCTCCCGGCCCCTCCACTTT. Translated: CATSRERIATSRPLHF.